This TCR beta chain emerged from a study of cytomegalovirus exposure and HLA in healthy donors. Findings and caveats of the study: The authors later found HLA-associated TCR beta chains more clonally expanded than equally common others. When the data were analyzed later, several of the most significant clusters appeared to be linked to common viral pathogens. High sensitivity and specificity were reportedly achieved when the classifier diagnosed cytomegalovirus status.

Concerning this clone itself: Its matching antigen is unknown.

Unrecorded immune exposures were likely, despite nominal health at sampling. 60 Vbeta and 13 Jbeta primers were used in PCR. Repertoires were generated with immunoSEQ multiplex PCR, while TCRdb's copy carries only in-frame clones and drops some. The repertoire includes tens of thousands of clones, 62% of them detected once, and around 5% sits in the top ten. Source material: PBMCs. This TCR derives from a woman aged 25 to 39 in good health and CMV-seropositive.

CDR3 loop: CASSWVFGTGIGSPLHF. The CDR3 nucleotides read TGCGCCAGCAGCTGGGTCTTTGGGACAGGGATAGGTTCACCCCTCCACTTT. The chain joins TRBV5-1 to TRBJ1-6; 9 bases match TRBD1. Germline loops: CDR1 SGHRS, CDR2 YFSETQ. The CDR3 covers 17 residues. Unmatched junction bases numbered 13, after V lost 3 bases and J lost 9 bases.